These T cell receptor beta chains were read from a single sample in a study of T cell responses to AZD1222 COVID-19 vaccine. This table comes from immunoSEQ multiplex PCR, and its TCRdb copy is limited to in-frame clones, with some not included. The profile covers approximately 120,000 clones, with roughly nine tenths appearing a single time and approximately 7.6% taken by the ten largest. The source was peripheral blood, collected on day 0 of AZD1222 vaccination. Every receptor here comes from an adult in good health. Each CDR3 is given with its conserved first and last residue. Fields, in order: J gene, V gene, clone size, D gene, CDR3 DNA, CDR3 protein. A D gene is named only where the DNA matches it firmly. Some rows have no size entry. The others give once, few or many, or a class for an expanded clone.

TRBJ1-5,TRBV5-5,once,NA,TGTGCCAGCAGCTTGGCCCCGGACGGGGACCAGCCCCAGCATTTT,CASSLAPDGDQPQHF
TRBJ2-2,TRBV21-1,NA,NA,TGTGCCAGCAGCAAGTCGCGGGGGAAGAGTCTCCGGGCGGATAACCCCGGGGAGCTGTTTTTT,CASSKSRGKSLRADNPGELFF
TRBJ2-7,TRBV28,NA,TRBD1,TGTGCCAGCAGTCAACGACAGGGTGGGGCAGAAGAGCAGTACTTC,CASSQRQGGAEEQYF
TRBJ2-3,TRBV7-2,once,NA,TGTGCCAGCAGTGTTGGCAGGAGCACAGATACGCAGTATTTT,CASSVGRSTDTQYF
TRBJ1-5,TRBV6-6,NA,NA,TGTGCCAGCAGTTACTCGTCGAGGGACAATCAGCCCCAGCATTTT,CASSYSSRDNQPQHF
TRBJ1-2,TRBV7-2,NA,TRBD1,TGTGCCAGCAGCTCGTGGACAGGGGATATAGCTAACTATGGCTACACCTTC,CASSSWTGDIANYGYTF
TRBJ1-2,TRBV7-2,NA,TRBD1,TGTGCCAGCAGCTTAGGTGGACAGGCGGATGGCTACACCTTC,CASSLGGQADGYTF
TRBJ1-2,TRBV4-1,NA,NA,TGCGCCAGCAGCCAAGATCTCGGCAGGCCTCACTATGGCTACACCTTC,CASSQDLGRPHYGYTF
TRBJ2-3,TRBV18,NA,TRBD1,TGTGCCAGCTCACCGACAGGGGGCACAGATACGCAGTATTTT,CASSPTGGTDTQYF
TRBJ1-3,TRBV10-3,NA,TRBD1,TGTGCCAGCCGGGACAGCGTACTCTCTGGAAACACCATATATTTT,CASRDSVLSGNTIYF
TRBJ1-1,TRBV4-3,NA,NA,TGCGCCAGCAGCCAAGATCAAGCGGCAAAAGCTTTCTTT,CASSQDQAAKAFF
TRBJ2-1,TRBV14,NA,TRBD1,TGTGCCAGCAGCCGACAGGGAATAGAGCAGTTCTTC,CASSRQGIEQFF
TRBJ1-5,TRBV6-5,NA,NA,TGTGCCAGCAATTTACAGAGAAATCAGCCCCAGCATTTT,CASNLQRNQPQHF
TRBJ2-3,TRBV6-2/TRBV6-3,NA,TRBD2,TGTGCCAGCAGTTTTACTACCGGGACTAGCGGGGGGTCTTACACAGATACGCAGTATTTT,CASSFTTGTSGGSYTDTQYF
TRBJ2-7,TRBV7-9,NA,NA,TGTGCCAGCAGCCGAGACCCCATCAGGGAGAGGGACGAGCAGTACTTC,CASSRDPIRERDEQYF
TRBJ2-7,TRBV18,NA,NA,TGTGCCAGCTCACCTCTCGCAGGGGAGCAGTACTTC,CASSPLAGEQYF
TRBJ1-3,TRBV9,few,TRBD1,TGTGCCAGCAGCGTAGAACAGGGGGTTTCTGGAAACACCATATATTTT,CASSVEQGVSGNTIYF
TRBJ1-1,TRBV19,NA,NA,TGTGCCAGTAGTTCCGGATACAGGGCCACTGAAGCTTTCTTT,CASSSGYRATEAFF
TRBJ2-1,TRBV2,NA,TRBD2,TGTGCCAGCAGTGAAGTTGTAGCGGGAGATGTCAATGAGCAGTTCTTC,CASSEVVAGDVNEQFF
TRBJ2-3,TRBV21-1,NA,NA,TGTGCCAGCAGCAACGGCTTGGACAGGGTCAACACAGATACGCAGTATTTT,CASSNGLDRVNTDTQYF
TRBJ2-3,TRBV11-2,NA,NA,TGTGCCAGCAGCTTAATGATGATCACAGATACGCAGTATTTT,CASSLMMITDTQYF
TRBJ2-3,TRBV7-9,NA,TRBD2,TGTGCCAGCAGCTTAGAGTCTAGCGGTACAGATACGCAGTATTTT,CASSLESSGTDTQYF
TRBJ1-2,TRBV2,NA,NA,TGTGCCAGCAGTGAAGCCGGGGGTGGCTACACCTTC,CASSEAGGGYTF
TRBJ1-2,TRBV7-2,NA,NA,TGTGCCAGCAGCTTTGGGTACACTAACTATGGCTACACCTTC,CASSFGYTNYGYTF
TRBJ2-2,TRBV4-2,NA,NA,TGTGCCAGCAGCCAAGCGGGGTGGGTCGACGGGGAGCTGTTTTTT,CASSQAGWVDGELFF
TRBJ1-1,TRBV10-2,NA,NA,TGCGCCAGCAGTGACTTAGGGGGGCCTATGGTAGCTTTCTTT,CASSDLGGPMVAFF
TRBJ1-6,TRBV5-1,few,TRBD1,TGCGCCAGCAGCCCGTACCCGACCGGGACAGGTCATTCACCCCTCCACTTT,CASSPYPTGTGHSPLHF
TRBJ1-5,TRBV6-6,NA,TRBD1,TGTGCCAGCAGTTACTCTACAGGGGGCAATCAGCCCCAGCATTTT,CASSYSTGGNQPQHF
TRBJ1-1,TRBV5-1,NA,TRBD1,TGCGCCAGCAGCTCACCCTTCCAGGGGGCAAGGAACACTGAAGCTTTCTTT,CASSSPFQGARNTEAFF
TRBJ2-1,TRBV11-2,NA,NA,TGTGCCAGCAGCTTAGCACTCTACAATGAGCAGTTCTTC,CASSLALYNEQFF
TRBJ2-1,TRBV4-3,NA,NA,TGCGCCAGCAGCCAAGATCCCCCAAGGGGGCAGTTCTTC,CASSQDPPRGQFF
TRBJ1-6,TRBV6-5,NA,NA,TGTGCCAGCAAGAGGATGGGGCAATCACCCCTCCACTTT,CASKRMGQSPLHF
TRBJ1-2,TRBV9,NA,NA,TGTGCCAGCAGCGCCGGACAGACGAGGAACTATGGCTACACCTTC,CASSAGQTRNYGYTF
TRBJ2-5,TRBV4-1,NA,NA,TGCGCCAGCAGCCAAGTGGGGGGGCAGGGTGAGACCCAGTACTTC,CASSQVGGQGETQYF
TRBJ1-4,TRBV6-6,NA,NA,TGTGCCAGCAGTTACCCTCTTGCAACTAATGAAAAACTGTTTTTT,CASSYPLATNEKLFF
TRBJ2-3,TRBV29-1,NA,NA,TGCAGCGCCTGGACTCCTCGCACAGATACGCAGTATTTT,CSAWTPRTDTQYF
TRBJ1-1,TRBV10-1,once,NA,TGCGCCAGCAGTGAGTCGCAGGGTACCGTTGAAGCTTTCTTT,CASSESQGTVEAFF
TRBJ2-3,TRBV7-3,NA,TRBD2,TGTGCCAGCAGCGCTAGCGGGGGCTTGGCAGATACGCAGTATTTT,CASSASGGLADTQYF
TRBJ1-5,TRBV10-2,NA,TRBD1,TGCGCCAGCAGGGGCGACAGGGAGGATCAGCCCCAGCATTTT,CASRGDREDQPQHF
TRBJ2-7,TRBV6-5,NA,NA,TGTGCCAGCAGGGATACGACCGGAGCCGGGGAGCAGTACTTC,CASRDTTGAGEQYF
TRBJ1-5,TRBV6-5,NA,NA,TGTGCCAGCAAATCCGGTGGCGGCAATCAGCCCCAGCATTTT,CASKSGGGNQPQHF
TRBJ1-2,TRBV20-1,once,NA,TGCAGTGCTAGTGATGGAGACTATGGCTACACCTTC,CSASDGDYGYTF
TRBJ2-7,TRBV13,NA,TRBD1,TGTGCCAGCAGCTTAGGAACCTTGGGACAGCCTTTCTTC,CASSLGTLGQPFF
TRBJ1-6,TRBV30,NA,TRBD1,TGTGCCTGGAGAATGGGGGGACAGGGAAATTCACCCCTCCACTTT,CAWRMGGQGNSPLHF
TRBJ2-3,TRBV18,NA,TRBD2,TGTGCCAGCTCTCGAGGGACTAGCGGGGGGACAGATACGCAGTATTTT,CASSRGTSGGTDTQYF